This TCR beta chain is from a study of immune evolution from preneoplasia to lung adenocarcinoma. Two lung cancer pathologists independently confirmed each histologic diagnosis. Assay: immunoSEQ multiplex PCR; the TCRdb copy retains only in-frame clones and omits some. The sample carries around 3,800 clones, roughly four fifths recorded once. The CDR3 totals 13 residues. The germline V and J ends were trimmed by 5 bases and 5 bases, with 12 bases remaining between them. The germline CDR1 and CDR2 sequences are SGHVS and FNYEAQ. The sequenced sample consisted of FFPE minimally invasive lung adenocarcinoma tissue. The TCR was taken from a person between 60 and 69 years old with lung adenocarcinoma. This chain connects TRBV7-6 to TRBJ2-5; D gene unclear. CDR3 loop: CASSIGSVETQYF. In DNA form, the CDR3 reads TGTGCCAGCAGCATCGGGTCAGTGGAGACCCAGTACTTC.